A single sample is the source of the 29 T cell receptor beta chains below, sequenced in a study of blood T cell repertoires in COVID-19. This table comes from immunoSEQ multiplex PCR, and its TCRdb copy is limited to in-frame clones, with some not included. The repertoire holds some 80,000 clones, with about 85% as singletons. Sequencing was carried out using peripheral blood. The source of these receptors is a man aged 60-69 years with COVID-19, enrolled during active disease.

J is TRBJ1-5 and V is TRBV2; TRBD1 matches at 12 bases. V dropped 6 bases and J dropped 9; count of bases not matched to a gene: 12. This CDR3 spans 16 amino acids. Germline loops: CDR1 SNHLY, CDR2 FYNNEI. The CDR3 region has the DNA TGTGCCAGCAGAGCATCCGGGACAGGGGGCCCTCGGCCCCAGCATTTT. Translation: CASRASGTGGPRPQHF. Full variable domain (remainder filled in from reference TRBV2 and TRBJ1-5): EPEVTQTPSHQVTQMGQEVILRCVPISNHLYFYWYRQILGQKVEFLVSFYNNEISEKSEIFDDQFSVERPDGSNFTLKIRSTKLEDSAMYFCASRASGTGGPRPQHFGDGTRLSIL.

This sequence joins TRBV29-1 and TRBJ1-3; D not resolved. Per germline, CDR1 SQVTM and CDR2 ANQGSEA. Trimming cost V 4 bases and J 0 bases, with 10 bases left between them. This CDR3 is 14 amino acids long. In nucleotides, the CDR3 is TGCAGCGTTGTGGTCCCGAGCTCTGGAAACACCATATATTTT. Translating it yields CSVVVPSSGNTIYF.

The genes are TRBV18 and TRBJ2-1; weak D call: TRBD2 (7 bases). Germline V gene lookup returns CDR1 KGHSH and CDR2 LQKENI. The ends were cut back, 0 bases at V and 6 bases at J, with 15 bases in the middle. The CDR3 consists of 16 residues. The CDR3 sequence is CASSPPGGGFGNEQFF. The CDR3, as DNA: TGTGCCAGCTCACCACCGGGGGGGGGCTTCGGCAATGAGCAGTTCTTC.

The chain carries TRBV29-1 and TRBJ1-2, with unresolved D. The CDR3 runs to 11 residues. V was clipped by 2 bases and J by 1 base, with 2 bases between them. Germline assignment: CDR1 SQVTM and CDR2 ANQGSEA. CDR3 DNA: TGCAGCGTTGAACATAACTATGGCTACACCTTC. Protein sequence: CSVEHNYGYTF.

The chain's CDR3 is CASSEWGGTYGYTF. As DNA, the CDR3 is TGTGCCAGCAGTGAATGGGGAGGTACTTATGGCTACACCTTC. The chain carries TRBV6-1 and TRBJ1-2; unclear D gene. The length of the CDR3 is 14 residues. With 2 bases removed from V and 5 bases from J, the gap between germline ends came to 12 bases. Germline-derived CDR1 and CDR2 are MNHNS and SASEGT.

The rearrangement uses TRBV7-9 and TRBJ1-4, with D perhaps TRBD1 (5 bases). The CDR3 sequence is 16 residues long. The germline V gene has CDR1 SEHNR and CDR2 FQNEAQ (reference sequence). Trimming stripped 1 base from V and 2 bases from J, with 11 bases between. This CDR3 is CASSLGGGATNEKLFF. CDR3 coding DNA: TGTGCCAGCAGCTTAGGCGGAGGGGCGACTAATGAAAAACTGTTTTTT.

This clone was recorded once. The rearrangement uses TRBV19 and TRBJ2-2; 8 bases align to TRBD1. The CDR3 sequence is 16 residues long. Trimming at V came to 7 bases and at J to 1 base, leaving 8 bases not matched to a gene. Germline V CDR1 and CDR2: LNHDA, SQIVND (reference sequence). The CDR3 DNA is TGTGCCAGTATTCGATCCGGACAGGGGAACACCGGGGAGCTGTTTTTT. This encodes CASIRSGQGNTGELFF.

This chain connects TRBV19 to TRBJ1-4; D remains ambiguous. Trimming took off 5 bases at V and 2 bases at J, with 9 bases between the two ends. Germline CDR1 LNHDA, CDR2 SQIVND (reference sequence). The CDR3 is 14 residues long. As DNA, the CDR3 is TGTGCCAGTAGTCCCCCTAGCACTAATGAAAAACTGTTTTTT. It is translated as CASSPPSTNEKLFF. The full variable domain, completed using reference TRBV19 and TRBJ1-4, is DGGITQSPKYLFRKEGQNVTLSCEQNLNHDAMYWYRQDPGQGLRLIYYSQIVNDFQKGDIAEGYSVSREKKESFPLTVTSAQKNPTAFYLCASSPPSTNEKLFFGSGTQLSVL.

The chain has TRBV28 and TRBJ2-1, with D perhaps matching TRBD2 (6 bases). V was pared by 1 base and J by 4 bases, with 14 bases between. Germline V lookup: CDR1 MDHEN, CDR2 SYDVKM. This CDR3 contains 16 residues. In DNA form, the CDR3 reads TGTGCCAGCAGTTTATTTAGCCGGGACTCTTACAATGAGCAGTTCTTC. This sequence encodes CASSLFSRDSYNEQFF.

The V and J genes are TRBV18 and TRBJ1-2; D unresolved. Germline V gene sequence: CDR1 KGHSH, CDR2 LQKENI. Trimming pared 3 bases from V and 6 bases from J, leaving 11 bases between. The CDR3 runs to 13 residues. The CDR3 DNA reads TGTGCCAGCTCACCCACCACACGGGATGGCTACACCTTC. Encoded protein: CASSPTTRDGYTF.

The rearrangement links TRBV6-4 to TRBJ1-6; TRBD1 matches at 9 bases. The V and J ends lost 5 bases and 9 bases, in that order; junction bases with no gene match: 8. Germline V lookup: CDR1 MRHNA, CDR2 SNTAGT. The CDR3 contains 15 residues. The DNA for the CDR3 is TGTGCCAGCAGTTTGGAGGGACAGGGTGGTTCACCCCTCCACTTT. It is translated as CASSLEGQGGSPLHF.

The chain uses TRBV2 and TRBJ1-4; TRBD1 is a possible D gene (6 bases). V was cut by 2 bases and J by 10 bases, with 17 bases left in between. Germline values: CDR1 SNHLY, CDR2 FYNNEI. The CDR3 has 15 amino acids. The CDR3 nucleotides are TGTGCCAGCAGTGAACTTCAGGGGCGCGAGGGAAAACTGTTTTTT. It specifies CASSELQGREGKLFF.

This sequence joins TRBV10-3 and TRBJ2-7; TRBD1 might be the D (5 bases). V lost 4 bases to trimming and J lost 2 bases, with 15 bases between them. Per the germline V gene, CDR1 is ENHRY and CDR2 is SYGVKD. The CDR3 spans 15 residues. CDR3 nucleotide sequence: TGTGCCATCAGTGTTATCCGCAGGGATACCTACGAGCAGTACTTC. Translation: CAISVIRRDTYEQYF.

The chain is built from TRBV9 and TRBJ2-2; 7 bases agree with TRBD1. The germline V gene has CDR1 SGDLS and CDR2 YYNGEE. This CDR3 is 16 amino acids long. V lost 0 bases and J lost 0; bases outside the gene matches: 2. The CDR3 DNA reads TGTGCCAGCAGCGTAGCTGGGACAGCGAACACCGGGGAGCTGTTTTTT. Encoded protein: CASSVAGTANTGELFF.

The chain employs TRBV5-4 and TRBJ1-3; the match to TRBD1 covers 8 bases. After removal of 4 bases from V and 3 bases from J, the junction contained 12 bases not matched to a gene. There are 17 residues in the CDR3. CDR1 SGHNT and CDR2 YYREEE come from the germline V gene (reference sequence). CDR3 in DNA: TGTGCCAGCAGCCGCCCAGGGGCAGGGGGCCTTGGAAACACCATATATTTT. Its protein product is CASSRPGAGGLGNTIYF.

V gene TRBV4-1 combines with J gene TRBJ2-5, with TRBD2 matching over 8 bases. The junction had 14 bases not matched to a gene; V was cut back by 4 bases and J by 1 base. Germline-derived CDR1 and CDR2 are MGHRA and YSYEKL. The CDR3 runs to 18 residues. This CDR3 is CASSRGFSGTSGQETQYF. The CDR3 coding sequence is TGCGCCAGCAGCCGGGGGTTTTCGGGCACTAGCGGCCAAGAGACCCAGTACTTC.

The chain links TRBV2 to TRBJ1-3; D ambiguous. Germline-derived CDR1 and CDR2 are SNHLY and FYNNEI. The V gene lost 3 bases and the J gene lost 0 bases, with 9 bases spanning the gap. There are 15 residues in the CDR3. The CDR3 sequence is CASSDRLASGNTIYF. The CDR3 DNA sequence: TGTGCCAGCAGTGATCGGCTAGCCTCTGGAAACACCATATATTTT. Filled out from reference TRBV2 and TRBJ1-3, the complete variable domain reads EPEVTQTPSHQVTQMGQEVILRCVPISNHLYFYWYRQILGQKVEFLVSFYNNEISEKSEIFDDQFSVERPDGSNFTLKIRSTKLEDSAMYFCASSDRLASGNTIYFGEGSWLTVV.

V gene TRBV6-1 combines with J gene TRBJ2-4; the D gene is possibly TRBD1 (5 bases). The V end lost 3 bases, the J end lost 0 bases, and 12 bases lay between the germline ends. The CDR3 totals 16 residues. Germline V gives CDR1 MNHNS, CDR2 SASEGT. CDR3 DNA sequence: TGTGCCAGCAGTGAGCCCGACAGTCTAGCCAAAAACATTCAGTACTTC. It translates to CASSEPDSLAKNIQYF.

V is TRBV24-1 and J is TRBJ2-3; 11 bases line up with TRBD2. Germline CDR1 KGHDR, CDR2 SFDVKD. The CDR3 length is 17 residues. J was trimmed by 3 bases and V by 9 bases; bases with no gene match: 13. The CDR3 DNA is TGTGCCACCGCTGACCCGGGACTAGCGGATGGGACAGATACGCAGTATTTT. Encoded protein: CATADPGLADGTDTQYF.

The chain employs TRBV5-6 and TRBJ2-5; 7 nucleotides match TRBD1. From germline, CDR1 is SGHDT and CDR2 YYEEEE. With 4 bases clipped from V and 5 bases from J, the junction kept 17 bases outside the gene matches. CDR3 length: 17 amino acids. The CDR3 nucleotides read TGTGCCAGCAGCCGAACTAAGCAGGGGGTTTGGGAGGAGACCCAGTACTTC. Its translation is CASSRTKQGVWEETQYF.

The V gene is TRBV4-1, the J gene TRBJ2-5; 7 bases fit TRBD1. The CDR3 runs 15 residues. V was pared by 4 bases and J by 2 bases, with 7 bases of the junction left unmatched. Germline V gives CDR1 MGHRA, CDR2 YSYEKL. The CDR3 DNA reads TGCGCCAGCAGCCCAGGGGGACAAGCGCAAGAGACCCAGTACTTC. It specifies CASSPGGQAQETQYF.

The rearrangement links TRBV7-3 to TRBJ2-5, with D maybe TRBD1 (5 bases). Germline V lookup: CDR1 SGHTA, CDR2 FQGTGA. CDR3 length equals 15 residues. The ends were cut back, 0 bases at V and 0 bases at J, with 8 bases in the middle. In DNA, the CDR3 is TGTGCCAGCAGCTTAACCAGGGATCACCAAGAGACCCAGTACTTC. Translated, it gives CASSLTRDHQETQYF.

V and J are TRBV25-1 and TRBJ2-3, with TRBD1 matching over 7 bases. The V segment lost 5 bases and the J segment 3 bases; nucleotides outside the gene matches: 5. Germline CDR1 and CDR2: MGHDK and SYGVNS. This CDR3 spans 14 amino acids. In nucleotides, the CDR3 is TGTGCCAGCAGTACTACAGGGGTGACAGATACGCAGTATTTT. Amino acid sequence: CASSTTGVTDTQYF.

The CDR3 DNA follows: TGTGCCTGGACAGGGGGCGACTATGGCTACACCTTC. It is translated as CAWTGGDYGYTF. The chain recombines TRBV30 with TRBJ1-2, with 8 bases fitting TRBD1. There are 12 residues in the CDR3. CDR1 and CDR2 from the germline V gene are GTSNPN and SVGIG (reference sequence). The junction had 1 base not matched to a gene; V was cut back by 4 bases and J by 3 bases.

V is TRBV5-6 and J is TRBJ2-7, with TRBD2 matching 9 bases. Germline loops: CDR1 SGHDT, CDR2 YYEEEE. V was pared by 4 bases and J by 10 bases, with 18 bases of the junction left unmatched. CDR3 size: 16 residues. The DNA of the CDR3 is TGTGCCAGCAGCCCTGGGAGCGGGAGGACGCTACCGGCCCAGTACTTC. Translation: CASSPGSGRTLPAQYF. The full variable domain, with the rest looked up from reference TRBV5-6 and TRBJ2-7, is DAGVTQSPTHLIKTRGQQVTLRCSPKSGHDTVSWYQQALGQGPQFIFQYYEEEERQRGNFPDRFSGHQFPNYSSELNVNALLLGDSALYLCASSPGSGRTLPAQYFGPGTRLTVT.

This sequence joins TRBV9 and TRBJ1-4; the D is unclear. The CDR3 runs 16 residues. The ends were cut back, 10 bases at V and 0 bases at J, with 19 bases in the middle. Germline V lookup: CDR1 SGDLS, CDR2 YYNGEE. In DNA form, the CDR3 reads TGTGCCTCAAAACTCATGTATTATGCAACTAATGAAAAACTGTTTTTT. Its protein product is CASKLMYYATNEKLFF.

The chain carries TRBV24-1 and TRBJ1-2; TRBD1 might be the D (5 bases). The CDR3 has 15 residues. Germline CDR1 and CDR2: KGHDR and SFDVKD. Trimming removed 4 bases at V and 1 base at J, with 12 bases between. The CDR3 sequence: CATSDPTTDNYGYTF. The CDR3 DNA reads as TGTGCCACCAGTGACCCTACGACAGATAACTATGGCTACACCTTC.

This chain uses TRBV6-5 with TRBJ2-7; perhaps TRBD2 as D (6 bases). Looked up from germline, CDR1 is MNHEY and CDR2 is SVGAGI. The CDR3 runs to 15 residues. V was shortened by 5 bases and J by 4 bases, with 18 bases between the two germline ends. The CDR3 DNA sequence: TGTGCCAGCAGTAGCTGGGGGGAAGGGAGATACGAGCAGTACTTC. Protein product: CASSSWGEGRYEQYF.

The CDR3: CASSQETSGNHNEQFF. CDR3 DNA sequence: TGTGCCAGCAGCCAAGAGACTAGCGGGAATCACAATGAGCAGTTCTTC. The genes are TRBV4-2 and TRBJ2-1, with 11 bases fitting TRBD2. The CDR3 has 16 residues. Germline assignment: CDR1 LGHNA and CDR2 YNFKEQ. Unmatched junction bases numbered 3, after V lost 0 bases and J lost 5 bases.